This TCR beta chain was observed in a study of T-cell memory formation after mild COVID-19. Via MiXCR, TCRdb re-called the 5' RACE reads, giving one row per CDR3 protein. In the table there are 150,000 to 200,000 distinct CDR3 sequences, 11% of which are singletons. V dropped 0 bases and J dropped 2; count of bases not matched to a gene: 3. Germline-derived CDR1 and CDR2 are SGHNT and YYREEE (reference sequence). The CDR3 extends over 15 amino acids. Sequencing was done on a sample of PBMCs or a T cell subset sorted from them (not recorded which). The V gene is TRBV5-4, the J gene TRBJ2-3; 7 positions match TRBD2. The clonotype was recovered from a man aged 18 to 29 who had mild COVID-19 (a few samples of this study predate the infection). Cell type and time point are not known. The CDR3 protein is CASSLGTRDTDTQYF. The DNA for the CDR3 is TGTGCCAGCAGCTTGGGGACTAGGGACACAGATACGCAGTATTTT. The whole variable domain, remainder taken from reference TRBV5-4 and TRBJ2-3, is ETGVTQSPTHLIKTRGQQVTLRCSSQSGHNTVSWYQQALGQGPQFIFQYYREEENGRGNFPPRFSGLQFPNYSSELNVNALELDDSALYLCASSLGTRDTDTQYFGPGTRLTVL.